The source of this T cell receptor (beta chain) is a study of blood T cells in healthy people across ages (dated by TCRdb to about 2015). Regarding the study in general: In model experiments, roughly one uniquely barcoded TCR beta cDNA molecule per two T cells was captured by template switching. Age-related changes in TCR beta repertoire diversity were measured in the study by deep sequencing normalized with unique cDNA molecular identifiers. Donors were grouped into four age groups: young (average 16 years), middle-aged (roughly 37), aged (around 56) and long-lived (roughly 80). Using the same blood draw, the study looked at two additional independent replicas of 1 million unique cDNA reads for two donors, one aged 18 to 30 and the other aged 80 or older.

The paper as a whole reports these results and caveats: Conclusive comparison of naive and antigen-experienced compartments was prevented by the profiling of bulk unsorted PBMCs. As age increased, observed TCR beta diversity per million T cells dropped in a roughly linear way, and a significant reduction was already evident by age roughly 40. Estimates of total diversity from one million sequenced T cells were regarded as lower bounds and underestimates. The percentage of naive T cells measured by flow cytometry correlated strongly with observed TCR beta diversity. Compared with the aged group, the long-lived group had more naive CD4+ T cells, fewer expanded clones and increased TCR diversity, a pattern suggesting age selection. The CMV infection status of donors was not known, potentially confounding age-related changes in expanded clonotypes.

Sequences DFQATT (CDR1) and SNEGSKA (CDR2) are obtained from the germline V gene (reference sequence). The CDR3 goes from the cysteine to the phenylalanine over 13 residues. Only the CDR3 portion is preserved as DNA: 39 bases, with reading frame beginning at the first base. The germline ends are 13 bases apart after V is trimmed by 6 bases and J by 5 bases. This clonotype was seen a few times. The antigen this receptor binds is unknown. No per-base quality is available; no much larger clone lies one base away. Donors were a few dozen systemically healthy Caucasian individuals from Russia aged 6 to 90 years. Each donor gave 9 to 10 milliliters of peripheral blood, collected into EDTA-treated Vacutainer tubes. PBMCs were isolated by Ficoll-Paque density-gradient centrifugation, with at least 6 million obtained per sample. Total RNA, at least 6 micrograms per sample, was extracted from PBMCs with Trizol reagent. For every donor, an aliquot of PBMCs went through flow cytometry to measure the percentages of naive CD45RAhigh/CD27high T cells.

To prepare the library, 5' RACE was applied. Sequenced using an Illumina HiSeq 2500. A second PCR of roughly 7 to 11 cycles was performed with a sample-barcoded 5' primer and a J-beta primer mix. A unique molecular identifier was introduced onto each TCR beta cDNA molecule by a template-switch 5' adaptor carrying 12 random nucleotides. Each sample yielded at least 2.5 million CDR3-containing paired-end reads. All of the RNA was converted into first-strand cDNA using the Mint cDNA synthesis kit, with a TRBC-specific oligonucleotide serving as the primer. Following uracil-DNA glycosylase treatment, a first 18-cycle PCR with universal primers M1SS and BC2_uni_R was performed on all cDNA. The original pipeline was this. For normalization, 1 million high-quality reads, each with a distinct molecular identifier, were randomly selected from each sample. Reads with shared molecular identifiers were discarded instead of being binned into consensus sequences. MiTCR, set to a Q25 quality threshold and the strictest error-elimination algorithm, was used for CDR3 identification, clonotype clustering and error correction. A nonparametric unseen species model using Euler transformation provided a lower-bound estimate of total TCR beta diversity. The public reads were quality trimmed at Q25 with fastp and then assembled into clones with MiXCR by TCRdb, keeping productive beta chains. Rows matching on CDR3 protein sequence are summarized as one entry with the most common DNA and genes. TCRdb, not the authors, supplied the V and J calls. The table for this sample lists roughly 1 million distinct CDR3 sequences; about 23% of them were counted only once. The top ten clones comprise approximately 0.7% of the sample.

This sample was also put to use in a study of T cells of mothers and their children. The other study reports the following: Donors were nine systemically healthy Caucasian individuals: three mothers and their six children. cDNA synthesis used all of the extracted RNA, with roughly 1.5 ug of RNA in each 15 ul reaction. In the second PCR, the M1S primer added sample barcodes and 2-4 random nucleotides. Each mother yielded over 8 million TCR beta CDR3 reads and each child roughly 3.1 million reads. In both related and unrelated pairs, thymic selection shapes the output of TCR recombination in a similar way, with inherited differences having only a minor effect. Normalized repertoire overlap was always found to be slightly, but never significantly, higher in related mother-child pairs than in unrelated mother-child pairs. No persistent microchimeric T cell clones were found, with a detection sensitivity of 80 to 100 clones per million clonotypes. In the study, deep NGS was used to compare the TCR beta repertoires of mothers and children, and features distinguishing related mother-child pairs from unrelated individuals were sought. Mothers averaged about 37 +/- 4 years of age and children averaged about 10 +/- 4 years. After adapter ligation was performed with NEBNext reagents, the libraries were sequenced on an Illumina HiSeq 2000 with 100+100 nt paired-end reads. To prevent cross-contamination, the mother and child libraries were prepared a month apart and were sequenced in separate runs. For each donor, somewhere between roughly 450,000 and 2,100,000 distinct TCR beta clonotypes were identified. Naive TCR beta clonotypes were estimated from low-frequency clonotypes matched to each donor's FACS-determined naive share, without sorting.

The chain is made from TRBV20-1 and TRBJ1-4; no D gene is confidently identified. Sample: blood. This TCR derives from a girl aged 2-9 years in good health. The DNA reads as follows: TGCAGTGCCAAGGGAGGGAGAAATGAAAAACTGTTTTTT. Translation gives CSAKGGRNEKLFF.